The 22 T cell receptor beta chains below were found in one sample sequenced in a study of blood T cell repertoires in COVID-19. The protocol was immunoSEQ multiplex PCR, while the TCRdb copy is restricted to in-frame clones and leaves out a portion. The sample has approximately 310,000 clones, about 89% seen once. Sequencing was done on a sample of PBMCs or T cells enriched from blood (not recorded which). The receptors here all came from a man aged 55 to 70 who had recovered from COVID-19.

V is TRBV7-9 and J is TRBJ2-5; 7 nucleotides line up with TRBD1. The V gene's germline CDR1 is SEHNR and CDR2 FQNEAQ (reference sequence). This CDR3 has 13 amino acids. After removal of 4 bases from V and 6 bases from J, the junction contained 5 bases not matched to a gene. CDR3 in amino acids: CASSSQGLKTQYF. In DNA form, the CDR3 reads TGTGCCAGCAGCTCACAGGGGTTGAAGACCCAGTACTTC.

V and J are TRBV5-1 and TRBJ2-2, with D hard to call. Germline CDR1 SGHRS, CDR2 YFSETQ. V lost 1 base, J lost 1 base, and 5 bases lay in between. The CDR3 has 14 residues. This chain's CDR3 is CASSLSLNTGELFF. DNA for the CDR3: TGCGCCAGCAGCTTGAGCCTGAACACCGGGGAGCTGTTTTTT.

Written as DNA, the CDR3 is TGTGCCAGCCGAGGACAGGGTCGTGAAAAACTGTTTTTT. Translating it yields CASRGQGREKLFF. The chain uses TRBV6-5 and TRBJ1-4; 8 bases align to TRBD1. This CDR3 spans 13 amino acids. Germline trimming cut 8 bases from V and 7 bases from J; bases unmatched to any gene: 6. Germline assignment: CDR1 MNHEY and CDR2 SVGAGI.

Only a few counts were recorded for this clone. The CDR3 nucleotides are TGTGCCAGCAGCCAAGGTGAGAAAAGCACAGATACGCAGTATTTT. Its translation is CASSQGEKSTDTQYF. This chain connects TRBV4-2 to TRBJ2-3, with no clear D. Deletions cut 1 base from V and 0 bases from J, with 8 bases between. The CDR3 is 15 amino acids. CDR1 is LGHNA and CDR2 is YNFKEQ in the germline V gene.

CDR3 sequence reads: CASSAGGSYNSPLHF. The CDR3 DNA reads TGTGCCAGCAGCGCAGGGGGCTCCTATAATTCACCCCTCCACTTT. The rearrangement uses TRBV9 and TRBJ1-6, with 7 bases lining up with TRBD1. Germline V gives CDR1 SGDLS, CDR2 YYNGEE. V was pared by 3 bases and J by 0 bases, with 0 bases of the junction left unmatched. This CDR3 is built from 15 residues.

J is TRBJ1-5 and V is TRBV28; 7 bases are shared with TRBD1. The CDR3 covers 15 residues. In germline, CDR1 is MDHEN, CDR2 SYDVKM. The ends lost 5 bases at V and 6 bases at J; junction bases unmatched: 10. The CDR3 coding sequence is TGTGCCAGCAGTCTGACAGGGCCCCGGGGTCAGCCCCAGCATTTT. Protein product: CASSLTGPRGQPQHF.

The gene calls are TRBV30 and TRBJ2-5; 7 bases agree with TRBD2. Germline-derived CDR1 and CDR2 are GTSNPN and SVGIG (reference sequence). The CDR3 length is 15 residues. Losses at the gene ends were 2 bases for V and 5 bases for J; bases not matched to a gene: 11. The CDR3 nucleotides are TGTGCCTGGAGTCCAGCGGTCTTGGGGGGGGAGACCCAGTACTTC. Amino acids: CAWSPAVLGGETQYF. The full variable domain, in which reference TRBV30 and TRBJ2-5 provide the parts outside the CDR3, is SQTIHQWPATLVQPVGSPLSLECTVEGTSNPNLYWYRQAAGRGLQLLFYSVGIGQISSEVPQNLSASRPQDRQFILSSKKLLLSDSGFYLCAWSPAVLGGETQYFGPGTRLLVL.

The chain carries TRBV6-2 or TRBV6-3 and TRBJ2-7; D may be TRBD2 (5 bases). Germline V gives CDR1 MNHEY, CDR2 SVGEGT. The V and J ends lost 0 bases and 2 bases respectively, with 11 bases between them. The CDR3 is made up of 15 amino acids. The CDR3 sequence is CASSYSRGRTYEQYF. For the CDR3, the DNA is TGTGCCAGCAGTTACTCTCGGGGTCGCACCTACGAGCAGTACTTC.

This clone was observed a handful of times. This chain links TRBV28 with TRBJ2-2; TRBD2 aligns across 9 bases. Germline assignment: CDR1 MDHEN and CDR2 SYDVKM. This CDR3 contains 16 residues. The trim removed 1 base at V and 5 bases at J, leaving 5 bases unmatched. The CDR3 sequence is CASSLSAGGGTGELFF. CDR3 sequence (DNA): TGTGCCAGCAGTTTATCGGCGGGAGGGGGTACCGGGGAGCTGTTTTTT.

The chain couples TRBV6-2 or TRBV6-3 to TRBJ2-5, with TRBD2 matching over 7 bases. Germline trimming cut 2 bases from V and 4 bases from J; bases unmatched to any gene: 13. The CDR3 sequence is 17 residues long. Germline CDR1 MNHEY, CDR2 SVGEGT. The CDR3 DNA follows: TGTGCCAGCAGTTACCCCCTAGCGGATACATACGGAGAGACCCAGTACTTC. Translating gives CASSYPLADTYGETQYF.

This chain links TRBV3-1 (or the pseudogene TRBV3-2) with TRBJ2-3; TRBD2 agrees at 10 bases. This CDR3 comprises 18 residues. Trimming removed 0 bases from V and 4 bases from J; junction bases left unmatched: 10. Germline CDR1 and CDR2: LGHDT and YNNKEL (reference sequence). In nucleotides, the CDR3 is TGTGCCAGCAGCCAAGACTGGGGGCTAGCGGGAGATCCAGATACGCAGTATTTT. This sequence encodes CASSQDWGLAGDPDTQYF.

CDR3 protein: CSASRASGPNEQYF. CDR3 nucleotides: TGCAGTGCTAGTAGGGCTAGCGGGCCAAACGAGCAGTACTTC. The gene calls are TRBV20-1 and TRBJ2-7, with TRBD2 matching 8 bases. CDR3 size: 14 residues. In germline, CDR1 is DFQATT, CDR2 SNEGSKA (reference sequence). V gave up 3 bases and J gave up 5 bases; unmatched junction bases: 9.

The rearrangement links TRBV24-1 to TRBJ2-1; maybe TRBD1 (5 bases). The CDR3 length is 18 residues. In germline, CDR1 is KGHDR, CDR2 SFDVKD. The V end was cut by 2 bases, the J end by 0 bases, with 16 bases between. This CDR3 is CATSDSVVGPSSYNEQFF. The CDR3, as DNA: TGTGCCACCAGTGATTCGGTTGTGGGGCCGAGCTCCTACAATGAGCAGTTCTTC.

In regard to this clone: Other DNA sequences within the sample encode an identical CDR3. V usage is TRBV28 and J usage is TRBJ1-4; D is undetermined. The germline gives CDR1 MDHEN, CDR2 SYDVKM. The V end was cut by 7 bases, the J end by 4 bases, with 10 bases between. The CDR3 extends over 13 amino acids. In DNA, the CDR3 is TGTGCCAGCAATCCCAGACTTAATGAAAAACTGTTTTTT. It translates to CASNPRLNEKLFF.

The rearrangement links TRBV21-1 to TRBJ1-5; the table's D call, TRBD1, has no DNA check behind it. TRBV21-1 corresponds to a pseudogene. The CDR3 runs 11 residues. The CDR3 loop is CATQVRQPQHF. The CDR3 region has the DNA TGTGCCACCCAGGTCAGGCAGCCCCAGCATTTT.

This CDR3 is CASSEIRELFF. CDR3 in DNA: TGTGCCAGCAGTGAAATAAGGGAGCTGTTTTTT. The chain couples TRBV2 to TRBJ2-2; D remains unclear. CDR1 SNHLY and CDR2 FYNNEI come from the germline V gene. V was shortened by 2 bases and J by 9 bases, with 4 bases between the two germline ends. This CDR3 region has 11 residues.

The V call is TRBV6-6, the J call TRBJ1-4; tentatively, D is TRBD1 (6 bases). Trimming left V 5 bases short and J 8 bases short, with 18 bases between. The germline gives CDR1 MNHNY, CDR2 SVGAGI (reference sequence). The CDR3 covers 15 residues. CDR3 nucleotides: TGTGCCAGCAGTGGGTCACAGGGAGGGAAGGAAAAACTGTTTTTT. Translation: CASSGSQGGKEKLFF.

The chain employs TRBV24-1 and TRBJ2-1, with TRBD2 as a possible D gene (6 bases). Looked up from germline, CDR1 is KGHDR and CDR2 is SFDVKD. There are 16 residues in the CDR3. Trimming shortened V by 2 bases and J by 1 base, and 11 bases separated the two germline ends. The CDR3 DNA follows: TGTGCCACCAGTGATTCGTCGGGACTGTCCTACAATGAGCAGTTCTTC. Amino acid sequence: CATSDSSGLSYNEQFF.

The chain couples TRBV9 to TRBJ2-3; 8 bases agree with TRBD2. CDR3 length: 16 residues. The germline gives CDR1 SGDLS, CDR2 YYNGEE. V trimming: 0 bases; J trimming: 3 bases; junction bases outside the gene matches: 6. Here the CDR3 reads CASSVDGTSGTDTQYF. CDR3 sequence (DNA): TGTGCCAGCAGCGTAGACGGGACTAGTGGGACAGATACGCAGTATTTT.

This clone was observed once. The gene calls are TRBV5-4 and TRBJ2-2, with 12 bases fitting TRBD2. This CDR3 spans 15 amino acids. With V trimmed by 4 bases and J by 6 bases, 4 bases remained unmatched. CDR1 and CDR2 (germline): SGHNT, YYREEE (reference sequence). CDR3 sequence reads: CASSAWTSGAGELFF. The CDR3 DNA sequence: TGTGCCAGCAGCGCGTGGACTAGCGGGGCCGGGGAGCTGTTTTTT.

The CDR3 loop is CAISGNYEQFF. For the CDR3, the DNA is TGTGCCATAAGCGGGAACTATGAGCAGTTCTTC. The V and J genes are TRBV12-3 or TRBV12-4 and TRBJ2-1, with 7 bases matching TRBD2. V was clipped by 10 bases and J by 8 bases; unmatched bases: 5. The CDR3 is 11 residues long.

This clone occurred once. This sequence joins TRBV25-1 and TRBJ2-7; 14 bases line up with TRBD2. The junction had 1 base not matched to a gene; V was cut back by 6 bases and J by 3 bases. The CDR3 is 14 residues long. Germline CDR1 and CDR2: MGHDK and SYGVNS. In DNA, the CDR3 is TGTGCCAGCAGGGGGACTAGCGGGAGCTACGAGCAGTACTTC. Protein sequence: CASRGTSGSYEQYF.